This record looks at one T cell receptor beta chain sequence and its context. Libraries were prepared by immunoSEQ multiplex PCR; TCRdb keeps only in-frame clonotypes and omits some of them. The sample has fewer than 350,000 clones; 85% are singletons. The germline V gene has CDR1 SNHLY and CDR2 FYNNEI. With V trimmed by 6 bases and J by 5 bases, 9 bases remained unmatched. This CDR3 has 17 residues. This record comes from a study of blood T cell repertoires in COVID-19. This TCR came from a human donor in a cohort sampled during active COVID-19. Sequencing input: peripheral blood. This chain joins TRBV2 and TRBJ2-1; TRBD2 aligns across 14 bases. CDR3 residues: CASSHRTSGGRDNEQFF. DNA for the CDR3: TGTGCCAGCAGCCACCGGACTAGCGGGGGGCGGGACAATGAGCAGTTCTTC.